One sample yielded the 9 T cell receptor beta chains listed below, sequenced in a study of shared T cell receptors in the human thymus. Generated by immunoSEQ multiplex PCR, the TCRdb table keeps only in-frame clones and is missing some. Of about 660,000 clones in the sample, approximately 88% are singletons; the top ten hold around 0.0099%. This sample also appeared in a second study, on human thymus T cells.

The sample was thymocytes. The source is a boy less than two years old with a congenital heart defect.

The chain carries TRBV25-1 and TRBJ2-7, with 7 nucleotides matching TRBD2. V lost 4 bases and J lost 5; bases outside the gene matches: 11. Germline V gene data show CDR1 as MGHDK and CDR2 as SYGVNS. This CDR3 contains 15 residues. Written as DNA, the CDR3 is TGTGCCAGCAGTGGAGTTAAGGGAGGGCGGGACGAGCAGTACTTC. Translation gives CASSGVKGGRDEQYF.

The chain couples TRBV7-6 to TRBJ2-3; possible D gene TRBD2, 6 bases. The CDR3 has 13 residues. The germline V gene has CDR1 SGHVS and CDR2 FNYEAQ. V shed 4 bases and J shed 9 bases, with 14 bases lying between them. CDR3: CASSSPLGGTQYF. For the CDR3, the DNA is TGTGCCAGCAGCTCCCCTTTGGGAGGCACGCAGTATTTT.

The V gene is TRBV27, the J gene TRBJ1-1, with D possibly matching TRBD1 (5 bases). V lost 7 bases to trimming and J lost 3 bases, with 15 bases between them. Germline-derived CDR1 and CDR2 are MNHEY and SMNVEV (reference sequence). This CDR3 is built from 14 residues. CDR3 coding DNA: TGTGCCAGCACCCGTGACAGAGACCACACTGAAGCTTTCTTT. As protein: CASTRDRDHTEAFF.

This rearrangement joins TRBV15 to TRBJ2-3; 10 positions agree with TRBD1. The CDR3 covers 17 residues. V trimming: 0 bases; J trimming: 6 bases; junction bases outside the gene matches: 9. Per the germline V gene, CDR1 is LNHNV and CDR2 is YYDKDF (reference sequence). The CDR3: CATSRDPGQGLKDTQYF. In DNA form, the CDR3 reads TGTGCCACCAGCAGAGACCCGGGACAGGGGCTTAAGGATACGCAGTATTTT.

The rearrangement uses TRBV18 and TRBJ1-4; no reliable D call. This CDR3 spans 17 amino acids. Germline CDR1 reads KGHSH; CDR2 reads LQKENI. Deletions cut 4 bases from V and 0 bases from J, with 15 bases between. The chain's CDR3 is CASSHHLVGTTNEKLFF. The DNA for the CDR3 is TGTGCCAGCTCACACCACCTAGTCGGGACAACTAATGAAAAACTGTTTTTT.

This sequence joins TRBV6-5 and TRBJ2-1; TRBD1 might be the D (6 bases). The CDR3 spans 15 residues. Germline CDR1 MNHEY, CDR2 SVGAGI. Trimming removed 6 bases at V and 7 bases at J, with 19 bases between. CDR3 in amino acids: CASSQQGVFRNEQFF. The DNA of the CDR3 is TGTGCCAGCAGCCAACAGGGTGTGTTCAGAAATGAGCAGTTCTTC.

The chain joins TRBV27 to TRBJ1-2, with TRBD1 matching 9 bases. With V trimmed by 7 bases and J by 6 bases, 12 bases remained unmatched. This CDR3 contains 15 residues. The germline V gene encodes CDR1 MNHEY and CDR2 SMNVEV (reference sequence). CDR3 coding DNA: TGTGCCAGCAACCCCGACAGGGGGGCGCGGAATGGCTACACCTTC. It yields the protein CASNPDRGARNGYTF.

The rearrangement uses TRBV6-5 and TRBJ2-7; tentatively, D is TRBD2 (5 bases). The V end was cut by 0 bases, the J end by 0 bases, with 12 bases between. The length of the CDR3 is 16 residues. Germline values: CDR1 MNHEY, CDR2 SVGAGI. The DNA for the CDR3 is TGTGCCAGCAGTTACTCGGACGGGGTCAGCTCCTACGAGCAGTACTTC. Amino acid sequence: CASSYSDGVSSYEQYF.

This clone appeared a few times. The chain joins TRBV5-4 to TRBJ2-7; tentatively, D is TRBD1 (7 bases). The CDR3 sequence is 16 residues long. From germline, CDR1 is SGHNT and CDR2 YYREEE (reference sequence). V was shortened by 4 bases and J by 3 bases, with 20 bases between the two germline ends. CDR3 sequence: CASSPWTGDRDYEQYF. The CDR3 DNA sequence: TGTGCCAGCAGCCCATGGACGGGGGACAGAGACTACGAGCAGTACTTC.